Listed below are T cell receptor beta chains from one sample, sequenced in a study of cytomegalovirus exposure and HLA in healthy donors. The data were produced by immunoSEQ multiplex PCR, yet TCRdb's version contains in-frame clones alone and is incomplete. The repertoire consists of some 90,000 clones, with about three quarters occurring once and the leading ten covering over 1.1%. Sequenced material: PBMCs. These receptors originate from a middle-aged man in good health and CMV-seronegative. Each CDR3 is given with its conserved first and last residue. The order of the fields is CDR3 protein, CDR3 DNA, J gene, clone size, D gene, V gene. D genes are given only for firm matches. Clone size is shown for a subset of rows, as once, few, many or a class of expanded clone.

CDR3: CASSAGVSNEKLFF
DNA: TGTGCCAGCAGCGCAGGGGTATCTAATGAAAAACTGTTTTTT
J: TRBJ1-4
size: .
D: .
V: TRBV9

CDR3: CASSLDRGREKLFF
DNA: TGCGCCAGCAGCCTGGACAGGGGGAGAGAAAAACTGTTTTTT
J: TRBJ1-4
size: few
D: TRBD1
V: TRBV5-1

CDR3: CASSAAPGVGYTF
DNA: TGTGCCAGCAGCGCTGCGCCAGGGGTGGGCTACACCTTC
J: TRBJ1-2
size: .
D: .
V: TRBV6-1

CDR3: CASSLVGTGSEQYF
DNA: TGCGCCAGCAGCTTGGTGGGGACAGGGAGCGAGCAGTACTTC
J: TRBJ2-7
size: .
D: TRBD1
V: TRBV5-1

CDR3: CASSPRGAGTDTQYF
DNA: TGCGCCAGCAGCCCCCGGGGGGCTGGCACAGATACGCAGTATTTT
J: TRBJ2-3
size: .
D: .
V: TRBV5-1

CDR3: CASRQPTGDNSPLHF
DNA: TGTGCCAGCAGGCAACCGACAGGAGATAATTCACCCCTCCACTTT
J: TRBJ1-6
size: .
D: .
V: TRBV6-5

CDR3: CASSLRLGGNSPLHF
DNA: TGTGCCAGCAGCTTGAGGTTGGGGGGTAATTCACCCCTCCACTTT
J: TRBJ1-6
size: .
D: .
V: TRBV7-2

CDR3: CASSTRVSYNEQFF
DNA: TGTGCCAGTAGTACGCGAGTATCCTACAATGAGCAGTTCTTC
J: TRBJ2-1
size: few
D: .
V: TRBV19

CDR3: CASSRRDRGTGNTIYF
DNA: TGTGCCAGCAGCAGGAGGGACAGGGGTACTGGAAACACCATATATTTT
J: TRBJ1-3
size: .
D: TRBD1
V: TRBV2

CDR3: CATRTSGQRYGYTF
DNA: TGTGCCACGCGGACTTCGGGACAGCGCTATGGCTACACCTTC
J: TRBJ1-2
size: .
D: TRBD1
V: TRBV10-3

CDR3: CASSPADRDEQYF
DNA: TGTGCCAGCTCACCAGCTGACAGGGACGAGCAGTACTTC
J: TRBJ2-7
size: .
D: TRBD1
V: TRBV18

CDR3: CASRQVLTSAGSEQYF
DNA: TGCGCCAGCAGACAAGTTCTTACTAGCGCTGGGTCCGAGCAGTACTTC
J: TRBJ2-7
size: once
D: TRBD2
V: TRBV4-1

CDR3: CASSFMWAMETQYF
DNA: TGTGCCAGCAGCTTTATGTGGGCGATGGAGACCCAGTACTTC
J: TRBJ2-5
size: .
D: .
V: TRBV5-6

CDR3: CASSLAAGGPYNEQFF
DNA: TGTGCCAGCAGTTTAGCCGCGGGGGGACCATACAATGAGCAGTTCTTC
J: TRBJ2-1
size: .
D: TRBD2
V: TRBV27

CDR3: CASRDRDGYTF
DNA: TGTGCCAGCAGGGACAGGGATGGCTACACCTTC
J: TRBJ1-2
size: .
D: TRBD1
V: TRBV6-5

CDR3: CASSLYQETQYF
DNA: TGTGCCAGCAGTCTGTACCAAGAGACCCAGTACTTC
J: TRBJ2-5
size: .
D: .
V: TRBV7-9

CDR3: CASRAEKNMLLNTEAFF
DNA: TGTGCCTCGAGGGCAGAAAAGAATATGCTGCTGAACACTGAAGCTTTCTTT
J: TRBJ1-1
size: .
D: .
V: TRBV19

CDR3: CASSTHKGYTF
DNA: TGTGCCAGCAGCACCCACAAGGGCTACACCTTC
J: TRBJ1-2
size: .
D: .
V: TRBV2

CDR3: CASSELAGGPDTQYF
DNA: TGTGCCAGCAGTGAACTAGCGGGGGGGCCAGATACGCAGTATTTT
J: TRBJ2-3
size: few
D: TRBD2
V: TRBV6-1

CDR3: CASSLGAREGEEKLFF
DNA: TGTGCCAGCAGCTTAGGAGCCAGGGAGGGGGAAGAAAAACTGTTTTTT
J: TRBJ1-4
size: once
D: .
V: TRBV11-2

CDR3: CASSPFSGTGGELGETQYF
DNA: TGTGCCAGCTCACCCTTCTCCGGGACAGGGGGAGAATTGGGAGAGACCCAGTACTTC
J: TRBJ2-5
size: .
D: TRBD1
V: TRBV18

CDR3: CASSVSGGRQYF
DNA: TGTGCCAGCAGCGTATCAGGAGGCCGGCAGTACTTC
J: TRBJ2-7
size: .
D: .
V: TRBV9

CDR3: CASTLGTGIYEQYF
DNA: TGTGCCAGCACGTTGGGGACAGGGATTTACGAGCAGTACTTC
J: TRBJ2-7
size: once
D: TRBD1
V: TRBV25-1

CDR3: CASSASGGSTPIQYF
DNA: TGTGCCAGCAGCGCTAGCGGGGGATCCACCCCCATTCAGTACTTC
J: TRBJ2-4
size: .
D: TRBD2
V: TRBV9

CDR3: CASSSGQGASYGYTF
DNA: TGTGCCAGCAGCTCTGGACAGGGAGCCAGCTATGGCTACACCTTC
J: TRBJ1-2
size: .
D: TRBD1
V: TRBV5-6

CDR3: CASSLPTGRFAYEQYF
DNA: TGCGCCAGCAGCTTACCGACAGGGAGGTTCGCCTACGAGCAGTACTTC
J: TRBJ2-7
size: .
D: .
V: TRBV5-1

CDR3: CASSRGTAKGETQYF
DNA: TGTGCCAGCAGCCGGGGGACGGCTAAAGGGGAGACCCAGTACTTC
J: TRBJ2-5
size: .
D: .
V: TRBV7-2

CDR3: CASSSKTAGQFNSPLHF
DNA: TGTGCCAGCAGCTCCAAAACCGCGGGACAGTTTAATTCACCCCTCCACTTT
J: TRBJ1-6
size: .
D: TRBD1
V: TRBV5-6

CDR3: CASRLAGVGTDTQYF
DNA: TGTGCCAGCAGACTAGCGGGGGTGGGGACAGATACGCAGTATTTT
J: TRBJ2-3
size: .
D: TRBD2
V: TRBV27

CDR3: CASPPGSQGNEQFF
DNA: TGTGCCAGCCCGCCCGGGTCACAAGGCAATGAGCAGTTCTTC
J: TRBJ2-1
size: .
D: .
V: TRBV6-1

CDR3: CASSLGQTNTEAFF
DNA: TGTGCCAGCAGCCTGGGACAGACGAACACTGAAGCTTTCTTT
J: TRBJ1-1
size: few
D: TRBD1
V: TRBV27

CDR3: CASSSRLAGMVHEQFF
DNA: TGTGCCAGCAGTTCCCGACTAGCGGGGATGGTCCATGAGCAGTTCTTC
J: TRBJ2-1
size: .
D: TRBD2
V: TRBV28

CDR3: CASSFGQGETQYF
DNA: TGCGCCAGCAGCTTCGGACAGGGAGAGACCCAGTACTTC
J: TRBJ2-5
size: .
D: TRBD1
V: TRBV5-1

CDR3: CASSGRGFYEQYF
DNA: TGTGCCAGCAGCGGTCGCGGATTTTACGAGCAGTACTTC
J: TRBJ2-7
size: .
D: .
V: TRBV19

CDR3: CASSRRLADDYEQYF
DNA: TGTGCCAGCAGCCGCCGACTAGCGGACGACTACGAGCAGTACTTC
J: TRBJ2-7
size: .
D: TRBD2
V: TRBV13

CDR3: CASSSRLGRVSGNTIYF
DNA: TGTGCCAGCAGCTCCCGATTGGGCAGGGTCTCTGGAAACACCATATATTTT
J: TRBJ1-3
size: .
D: .
V: TRBV13

CDR3: CASSRWQGAGETQYF
DNA: TGTGCCAGCAGCCGATGGCAGGGGGCTGGAGAGACCCAGTACTTC
J: TRBJ2-5
size: few
D: TRBD1
V: TRBV6-1

CDR3: CASSLAASGGNTGELFF
DNA: TGCGCCAGCAGCTTGGCGGCTAGCGGGGGGAACACCGGGGAGCTGTTTTTT
J: TRBJ2-2
size: .
D: TRBD2
V: TRBV5-1

CDR3: CASSPLSTQNTEAFF
DNA: TGTGCCAGCAGCCCTCTGAGTACCCAGAACACTGAAGCTTTCTTT
J: TRBJ1-1
size: .
D: .
V: TRBV11-1

CDR3: CASFGQGRYEQYF
DNA: TGTGCCAGCTTCGGACAGGGGAGGTACGAGCAGTACTTC
J: TRBJ2-7
size: .
D: TRBD1
V: TRBV27

CDR3: CSSAGGEAFF
DNA: TGCAGCTCTGCGGGGGGTGAAGCTTTCTTT
J: TRBJ1-1
size: .
D: .
V: TRBV20-1

CDR3: CAGSRWTSGETQYF
DNA: TGTGCCGGCAGCCGATGGACTAGCGGGGAGACCCAGTACTTC
J: TRBJ2-5
size: .
D: TRBD2
V: TRBV7-2

CDR3: CASSDQLNTEAFF
DNA: TGTGCCAGCAGTGACCAATTGAACACTGAAGCTTTCTTT
J: TRBJ1-1
size: .
D: .
V: TRBV6-4

CDR3: CASSLTSPGHIVPEAFF
DNA: TGCGCCAGCAGCTTGACCTCTCCGGGACACATCGTGCCTGAAGCTTTCTTT
J: TRBJ1-1
size: .
D: .
V: TRBV5-1

CDR3: CASNDRGSYEQYF
DNA: TGTGCCAGCAACGACCGGGGTTCCTACGAGCAGTACTTC
J: TRBJ2-7
size: .
D: .
V: TRBV5-4

CDR3: CASSPDSRNEQFF
DNA: TGTGCCAGCAGCCCTGACAGCCGAAATGAGCAGTTCTTC
J: TRBJ2-1
size: .
D: .
V: TRBV7-9

CDR3: CASSSSPPRAGYTF
DNA: TGTGCCAGCAGCTCTTCACCCCCCAGGGCTGGCTACACCTTC
J: TRBJ1-2
size: .
D: .
V: TRBV7-8

CDR3: CASSLGAAYEQYF
DNA: TGTGCCAGCAGCCTAGGGGCAGCCTACGAGCAGTACTTC
J: TRBJ2-7
size: few
D: .
V: TRBV6-5

CDR3: CASSPRLAGGKSNEQFF
DNA: TGTGCCAGCTCACCACGACTAGCGGGGGGGAAGTCGAATGAGCAGTTCTTC
J: TRBJ2-1
size: .
D: TRBD2
V: TRBV18

CDR3: CASSYLTGGGTDTQYF
DNA: TGTGCCAGCAGTTACCTGACAGGGGGCGGCACAGATACGCAGTATTTT
J: TRBJ2-3
size: .
D: TRBD1
V: TRBV6-5